The present T cell receptor beta chain was sequenced within a study of monozygotic twins with inflammatory bowel disease. Study-wide points: Repertoire similarity did not separate concordant from discordant twins, possibly from limited power.

Germline-derived CDR1 and CDR2 are LGHNA and YSLEER. The CDR3 extends over 18 amino acids. TCRdb reprocessed the 5' RACE reads and stores each CDR3 protein as one record, lacking DNA. Its table records 400,000 or so distinct CDR3 sequences. Turning to this clonotype: The antigen is unknown.

V usage is TRBV4-3 and J usage is TRBJ1-4. The source is a human donor with ulcerative colitis or Crohn's disease, or a healthy co-twin of an affected twin (not recorded which). The material sequenced was blood. The CDR3 loop is CASSQDAGGMVNNEKLFF.